Below are 2 T cell receptor beta chains sequenced from a single sample in a study of T-cell reconstitution after alpha-beta-depleted transplantation in children. Unique molecular identifiers tagged the TCRbeta library. One entry per CDR3 protein results from TCRdb running MiXCR on the PCR reads. Among approximately 980,000 distinct CDR3 sequences, roughly 29% were seen once, and the ten largest hold over 25%. The material was PBMCs, mostly from graft donor cells, obtained 360 days after TCRalphabeta/CD19-depleted stem cell transplant. All receptors derive from a boy younger than two who had a stem cell transplant for SCID, so the T cells may come from the graft donor.

This clonotype was found a few times. V usage is TRBV24-1 and J usage is TRBJ2-1; TRBD1 is a possible D gene (5 bases). The CDR3 has 15 residues. CDR1 is KGHDR, CDR2 SFDVKD, per germline. Trimming shortened V by 4 bases and J by 5 bases, and 14 bases separated the two germline ends. CDR3 bases: TGTGCCACCAGTGACCCCAACCAGGGTCACAATGAGCAGTTCTTC. Translating it yields CATSDPNQGHNEQFF.

The J gene is TRBJ2-2, the V gene TRBV3-1; D remains ambiguous. The ends were cut back, 0 bases at V and 3 bases at J, with 11 bases in the middle. The V gene's germline CDR1 is LGHDT and CDR2 YNNKEL (reference sequence). The CDR3 spans 16 residues. Here the CDR3 reads CASSQEGPIDTGELFF. The CDR3 DNA reads as TGTGCCAGCAGCCAAGAAGGGCCAATAGACACCGGGGAGCTGTTTTTT.